Each of the 31 T cell receptor beta chains below was sequenced from the same sample in a study of human T cells and chemical hapten exposure. TCRdb reanalysed the RACE reads using MiXCR and keeps one entry per CDR3 protein. The sample shows 35,000 to 50,000 distinct CDR3 sequences, approximately 4% of them seen only once. Regarding time point: healthy volunteer bleed at 6 weeks. Before extraction, the whole blood was not fractionated, and total RNA was taken from it. The material sequenced was whole blood. The receptors were sampled from a human donor in good health. Some clones in this sample may be carry-over from other donors' samples.

This clonotype showed up just a few times. A much larger clone differs by one base, so this may be a read error. The chain uses TRBV12-3 or TRBV12-4 and TRBJ2-7; D uncertain. The V end lost 1 base, the J end lost 5 bases, and 9 bases lay between the germline ends. The CDR3 totals 13 residues. Written as DNA, the CDR3 is TGTGCCAGCAGTTTAGATTGGGAAAACGAGCAGTACTTC. Translating it yields CASSLDWENEQYF.

This clonotype was detected ten times or more. The chain has TRBV28 and TRBJ2-4; 8 positions match TRBD1. CDR3 length: 15 residues. With 2 bases clipped from V and 7 bases from J, the junction kept 7 bases outside the gene matches. Germline V gene data show CDR1 as MDHEN and CDR2 as SYDVKM. The CDR3 loop is CASSLTGQVQNIQYF. The CDR3 DNA follows: TGTGCCAGCAGTTTAACGGGACAGGTCCAGAACATTCAGTACTTC.

This clonotype was detected many times. The chain uses TRBV6-2 or TRBV6-3 and TRBJ1-2; 7 bases fit TRBD1. The V gene's germline CDR1 is MNHEY and CDR2 SVGEGT. The CDR3 totals 13 residues. With 6 bases clipped from V and 5 bases from J, the junction kept 6 bases outside the gene matches. CDR3 sequence (DNA): TGTGCCAGCAGAACAGGGGATTGGTATGGCTACACCTTC. This codes for CASRTGDWYGYTF.

The rearrangement links TRBV5-4 to TRBJ2-3; 12 bases map to TRBD2. With V trimmed by 2 bases and J by 6 bases, 4 bases remained unmatched. CDR1 and CDR2 (germline): SGHNT, YYREEE (reference sequence). CDR3 size: 15 residues. CDR3 coding DNA: TGTGCCAGCAGCTTTCTAGCGGGAGGGCCGGATACGCAGTATTTT. This gives the protein CASSFLAGGPDTQYF.

This clonotype has only a few counts. The chain couples TRBV12-3 or TRBV12-4 to TRBJ1-6; perhaps TRBD1 as D (5 bases). The CDR3 length is 14 residues. V lost 3 bases and J lost 3, with 6 bases in between. The CDR3 loop is CASSFGGYNSPLHF. In DNA form, the CDR3 reads TGTGCCAGCAGTTTCGGGGGCTATAATTCACCCCTCCACTTT.

There are a few counts of this clonotype. The chain carries TRBV7-9 and TRBJ2-5; D uncertain. Deletions cut 1 base from V and 4 bases from J, with 10 bases between. CDR1 and CDR2 from the germline V gene are SEHNR and FQNEAQ (reference sequence). The CDR3 length is 14 residues. The CDR3: CASSLVLGRETQYF. The DNA for the CDR3 is TGTGCCAGCAGCTTAGTGCTAGGAAGAGAGACCCAGTACTTC.

This chain connects TRBV29-1 to TRBJ2-7; D ambiguous. Germline-derived CDR1 and CDR2 are SQVTM and ANQGSEA. The CDR3 is made up of 12 amino acids. V was cut by 4 bases and J by 5 bases, with 12 bases left in between. The CDR3 DNA reads TGCAGCGTTGGTTGGGGTCCCAACGAGCAGTACTTC. It yields the protein CSVGWGPNEQYF.

This clonotype was observed many times. The genes are TRBV5-1 and TRBJ2-1; D is undetermined. V was shortened by 3 bases and J by 4 bases, with 8 bases between the two germline ends. Germline values: CDR1 SGHRS, CDR2 YFSETQ. The CDR3 has 13 residues. The CDR3 DNA reads TGCGCCAGCAGCTGGACGACTTACAATGAGCAGTTCTTC. It translates to CASSWTTYNEQFF. The whole variable domain, remainder taken from reference TRBV5-1 and TRBJ2-1, is KAGVTQTPRYLIKTRGQQVTLSCSPISGHRSVSWYQQTPGQGLQFLFEYFSETQRNKGNFPGRFSGRQFSNSRSEMNVSTLELGDSALYLCASSWTTYNEQFFGPGTRLTVL.

This clonotype has only a few counts. This chain links TRBV28 with TRBJ1-5, with a weak D call TRBD1 (5 bases). This CDR3 region has 13 residues. Germline V gene lookup returns CDR1 MDHEN and CDR2 SYDVKM. Trimming removed 3 bases from V and 4 bases from J, with 7 bases in between. CDR3 region: CASSFGGNQPQHF. CDR3 nucleotides: TGTGCCAGCAGTTTCGGGGGGAATCAGCCCCAGCATTTT.

The chain combines TRBV5-4 with TRBJ2-1; D might be TRBD2 (5 bases). Germline V gene data show CDR1 as SGHNT and CDR2 as YYREEE (reference sequence). V lost 4 bases to trimming and J lost 12 bases, with 20 bases between them. CDR3 length equals 14 residues. CDR3 coding DNA: TGTGCCAGCAGCCCGTCCGGGCCGACGGCGGGGCAGTTCTTC. It codes for CASSPSGPTAGQFF. Full variable domain (rest looked up from reference TRBV5-4 and TRBJ2-1): ETGVTQSPTHLIKTRGQQVTLRCSSQSGHNTVSWYQQALGQGPQFIFQYYREEENGRGNFPPRFSGLQFPNYSSELNVNALELDDSALYLCASSPSGPTAGQFFGPGTRLTVL.

This clonotype was recorded at least ten times. The J gene is TRBJ1-5, the V gene TRBV28; D possibly corresponds to TRBD1 (5 bases). The CDR3 sequence is 13 residues long. The V gene lost 8 bases and the J gene lost 2 bases, with 10 bases spanning the gap. Germline assignment: CDR1 MDHEN and CDR2 SYDVKM. The CDR3 DNA follows: TGTGCCAGCGTCGGGACGGGCAATCAGCCCCAGCATTTT. Amino acids: CASVGTGNQPQHF.

This clonotype has ten or more counts. This chain uses TRBV4-2 with TRBJ1-2; the D is unclear. Trimming stripped 4 bases from V and 5 bases from J, with 5 bases between. Germline V gene sequence: CDR1 LGHNA, CDR2 YNFKEQ. This CDR3 region has 11 residues. The CDR3 DNA follows: TGTGCCAGCAGCCCTGGATATGGCTACACCTTC. Its translation is CASSPGYGYTF.

This clonotype was detected many times. The chain links TRBV30 to TRBJ2-1; no definite D call. The CDR3 covers 11 residues. CDR1 and CDR2 (germline): GTSNPN, SVGIG (reference sequence). Trimming left V 7 bases short and J 1 base short, with 5 bases between. The CDR3 region has the DNA TGTGCCTCCTGGTCCTACAATGAGCAGTTCTTC. Residues: CASWSYNEQFF.

The chain joins TRBV2 to TRBJ2-5; no clear D. This CDR3 comprises 13 residues. Germline loops: CDR1 SNHLY, CDR2 FYNNEI. Between the trimmed V and J ends, which lost 1 base and 1 base, there was a span of 4 bases. The CDR3 DNA follows: TGTGCCAGCAGTGAAGACGGCCAAGAGACCCAGTACTTC. Its protein is CASSEDGQETQYF.

This clonotype was found many times. V is TRBV5-1 and J is TRBJ2-1, with 8 nucleotides matching TRBD2. There are 15 residues in the CDR3. J gave up 4 bases and V 1 base, and 4 bases lay outside the gene matches. Germline V CDR1 and CDR2: SGHRS, YFSETQ. The CDR3 coding sequence is TGCGCCAGCAGCTTGATAGCGGGATTATACAATGAGCAGTTCTTC. This encodes CASSLIAGLYNEQFF.

The chain recombines TRBV7-2 with TRBJ1-5; weak D call: TRBD1 (5 bases). The CDR3 has 14 amino acids. V was pared by 5 bases and J by 7 bases, with 15 bases between. Germline CDR1 SGHTA, CDR2 FQGNSA. Here the CDR3 reads CASSPTVSRQPQHF. DNA for the CDR3: TGTGCCAGCAGCCCGACAGTTTCGAGGCAGCCCCAGCATTTT.

Many counts were recorded for this clonotype. At one of its ends the junction is not consistent with the germline gene, which may arise from a read error. The CDR3 DNA reads as TGCGCCAGCGGCCACAGGACCGGGGAGCTGTTTTTT. Translation gives CASGHRTGELFF. The rearrangement links TRBV4-1 to TRBJ2-2, with a weak D call TRBD1 (5 bases). Germline values: CDR1 MGHRA, CDR2 YSYEKL. The CDR3 runs to 12 residues.

A word on this clonotype: A read error may account for a junction end that differs from germline. The chain uses TRBV5-1 and TRBJ2-7, with 10 bases fitting TRBD1. The CDR3 runs to 15 residues. CDR1 SGHRS and CDR2 YFSETQ come from the germline V gene. CDR3 nucleotide sequence: TGCGCCAGCAGCTCGGGGGACAGGGGAAGTGAAGAGCAGAACTTC. Its protein product is CASSSGDRGSEEQNF.

This clonotype has ten or more counts. This rearrangement joins TRBV27 to TRBJ1-5; D is perhaps TRBD1 (6 bases). Trimming removed 1 base from V and 7 bases from J, with 17 bases in between. This CDR3 region has 16 residues. Germline V gene data show CDR1 as MNHEY and CDR2 as SMNVEV (reference sequence). The DNA of the CDR3 is TGTGCCAGCAGTTTATATTCACAGGGTAAGGGACAGCCCCAGCATTTT. Translated: CASSLYSQGKGQPQHF.

This clonotype occurred a few times. CDR3 protein: CSVEDRGWSYGYTF. As DNA, the CDR3 is TGCAGCGTTGAAGACAGGGGTTGGAGCTATGGCTACACCTTC. The gene calls are TRBV29-1 and TRBJ1-2, with D perhaps matching TRBD1 (6 bases). Trimming cost V 0 bases and J 4 bases, with 12 bases left between them. This CDR3 contains 14 residues. Germline values: CDR1 SQVTM, CDR2 ANQGSEA.

This clonotype was detected only a few times. The gene calls are TRBV7-9 and TRBJ1-2; D gene ambiguous. V shed 1 base and J shed 6 bases, with 12 bases lying between them. This CDR3 region has 14 residues. Germline lookup yields CDR1 SEHNR and CDR2 FQNEAQ (reference sequence). In DNA, the CDR3 is TGTGCCAGCAGCTTAGTGGAAGGGTCGGATGGCTACACCTTC. This encodes CASSLVEGSDGYTF.

The table lists this clonotype with many counts. The chain joins TRBV27 to TRBJ1-5; possible D gene TRBD1, 5 bases. With 3 bases removed from V and 8 bases from J, the gap between germline ends came to 11 bases. The CDR3 sequence is 13 residues long. Germline CDR1 reads MNHEY; CDR2 reads SMNVEV (reference sequence). Here the CDR3 DNA reads TGTGCCAGCAGTTTGGGGGTCGGGAAGCCCCAGCATTTT. This translates into CASSLGVGKPQHF.

This clonotype showed up many times. The gene calls are TRBV3-1 and TRBJ1-5; D is undetermined. The CDR3 runs to 12 residues. Germline V gene data show CDR1 as LGHDT and CDR2 as YNNKEL (reference sequence). V lost 1 base to trimming and J lost 7 bases, with 5 bases between them. CDR3 DNA sequence: TGTGCCAGCAGCCAAGGAGGGCAGCCCCAGCATTTT. Protein: CASSQGGQPQHF.

At least ten counts were recorded for this clonotype. This sequence joins TRBV7-9 and TRBJ2-5, with unresolved D. The CDR3 covers 13 residues. Between the trimmed V and J ends, which lost 1 base and 2 bases, there was a span of 5 bases. Germline CDR1 SEHNR, CDR2 FQNEAQ (reference sequence). This CDR3 is CASSLGTQETQYF. CDR3 nucleotide sequence: TGTGCCAGCAGCTTAGGCACTCAAGAGACCCAGTACTTC.

In its sample, this clonotype was seen many times. The rearrangement links TRBV20-1 to TRBJ2-7; 9 nucleotides align to TRBD1. Germline trimming cut 1 base from V and 4 bases from J; bases unmatched to any gene: 11. In germline, CDR1 is DFQATT, CDR2 SNEGSKA (reference sequence). The CDR3 length is 16 residues. For the CDR3, the DNA is TGCAGTGCTAGAGCTTCCCCGGACAGGGGAAGGTACGAGCAGTACTTC. Translating it yields CSARASPDRGRYEQYF.

The genes are TRBV6-6 and TRBJ1-5; the D gene is possibly TRBD1 (5 bases). Trimming stripped 2 bases from V and 0 bases from J, with 8 bases between. This CDR3 is 15 amino acids long. Germline CDR1 reads MNHNY; CDR2 reads SVGAGI (reference sequence). CDR3 bases: TGTGCCAGCAGTTACGGGACGGATAGCAATCAGCCCCAGCATTTT. As protein: CASSYGTDSNQPQHF.

This clonotype was seen ten or more times. The chain uses TRBV20-1 and TRBJ2-3; D remains ambiguous. Germline lookup yields CDR1 DFQATT and CDR2 SNEGSKA (reference sequence). The CDR3 is made up of 12 amino acids. Trimming left V 5 bases short and J 0 bases short, with 6 bases between. CDR3 sequence (DNA): TGCAGTGCTGACGGAAGCACAGATACGCAGTATTTT. Translation: CSADGSTDTQYF.

This clonotype has more than one count but fewer than ten. This chain links TRBV28 with TRBJ1-6, with TRBD1 as a possible D gene (6 bases). This CDR3 is built from 13 residues. Germline loops: CDR1 MDHEN, CDR2 SYDVKM. The V and J ends lost 10 bases and 8 bases respectively, with 15 bases between them. The DNA of the CDR3 is TGTGCCACCGACGGACAGATTCATTCACCCCTCCACTTT. Translated, it gives CATDGQIHSPLHF.

This clonotype has at least ten counts. The J gene is TRBJ2-3, the V gene TRBV7-2, with TRBD2 as a possible D gene (6 bases). The length of the CDR3 is 16 residues. The germline gives CDR1 SGHTA, CDR2 FQGNSA. V lost 5 bases and J 1 base, leaving 16 bases between the germline ends. The CDR3 region has the DNA TGTGCCAGCAGCCCTGACCTGACGGGAGGCACAGATACGCAGTATTTT. This codes for CASSPDLTGGTDTQYF. Filled out from reference TRBV7-2 and TRBJ2-3, the complete variable domain reads GAGVSQSPSNKVTEKGKDVELRCDPISGHTALYWYRQSLGQGLEFLIYFQGNSAPDKSGLPSDRFSAERTGGSVSTLTIQRTQQEDSAVYLCASSPDLTGGTDTQYFGPGTRLTVL.

This clonotype was recorded at least ten times. The chain has TRBV7-2 and TRBJ1-2; 8 bases fit TRBD1. The V gene's germline CDR1 is SGHTA and CDR2 FQGNSA. The CDR3 loop spans 13 amino acids. Trimming cost V 5 bases and J 9 bases; bases outside gene matches: 8. DNA for the CDR3: TGTGCCAGCAGCCGAAGACAGGGGATTAGCTACACCTTC. Protein: CASSRRQGISYTF.

This clonotype was seen a handful of times. This sequence joins TRBV6-5 and TRBJ2-3; D perhaps matches TRBD2 (6 bases). The CDR3 consists of 16 residues. With 11 bases removed from V and 6 bases from J, the gap between germline ends came to 27 bases. Germline-derived CDR1 and CDR2 are MNHEY and SVGAGI. The CDR3 DNA reads as TGTGCCGTCTACTTGGGGCTAGTGGGAGGTGCGGATACGCAGTATTTT. Residues: CAVYLGLVGGADTQYF.